This T cell receptor beta chain was documented in a study of beta chain features in type 1 diabetes. Whole-study results and caveats: In every one of the four CD4+ subsets, TCRB CDR3s were moderately but significantly shorter in Type 1 diabetes patients. TCRB repertoires of naive, central memory and Treg cells appeared more similar among patients than among healthy donors.

This CDR3 region has 14 residues. Trimming pared 7 bases from V and 4 bases from J, leaving 13 bases between. CDR1 is ENHRY and CDR2 is SYGVKD in the germline V gene. Reverse transcribing all isolated RNA meant expressed TCRB transcripts were sequenced. TCRdb keeps only in-frame clones here, not all; method: immunoSEQ multiplex PCR. The sample consists of around 120,000 clones, about 18% of them appearing once. Worth noting for this clone: Its target is unknown.

The clonotype originates from a man aged 18 to 30 with type 1 diabetes. Sequences were obtained from central memory CD4+ T cells from blood. This sequence joins TRBV10-3 and TRBJ2-2, with D hard to call. The CDR3 spells CAITHGLSTGELFF. The DNA for the CDR3 is TGTGCCATCACCCACGGGCTAAGCACCGGGGAGCTGTTTTTT.